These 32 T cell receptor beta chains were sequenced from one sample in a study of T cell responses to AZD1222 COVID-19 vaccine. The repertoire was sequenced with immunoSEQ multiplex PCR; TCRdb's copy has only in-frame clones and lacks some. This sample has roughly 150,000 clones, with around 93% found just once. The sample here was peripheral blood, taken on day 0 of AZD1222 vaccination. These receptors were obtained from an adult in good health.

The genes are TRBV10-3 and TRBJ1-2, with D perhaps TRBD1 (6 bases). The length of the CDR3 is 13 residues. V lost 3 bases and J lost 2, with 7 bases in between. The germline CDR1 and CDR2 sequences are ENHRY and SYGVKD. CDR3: CAISEDRNYGYTF. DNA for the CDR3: TGTGCCATCAGTGAAGACAGGAACTATGGCTACACCTTC.

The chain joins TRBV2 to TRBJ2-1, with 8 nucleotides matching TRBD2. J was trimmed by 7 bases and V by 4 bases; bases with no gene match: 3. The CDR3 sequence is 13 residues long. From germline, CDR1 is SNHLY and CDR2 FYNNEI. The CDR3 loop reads CASSGLAGNEQFF. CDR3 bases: TGTGCCAGCAGTGGCCTAGCGGGTAATGAGCAGTTCTTC. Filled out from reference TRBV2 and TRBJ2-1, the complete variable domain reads EPEVTQTPSHQVTQMGQEVILRCVPISNHLYFYWYRQILGQKVEFLVSFYNNEISEKSEIFDDQFSVERPDGSNFTLKIRSTKLEDSAMYFCASSGLAGNEQFFGPGTRLTVL.

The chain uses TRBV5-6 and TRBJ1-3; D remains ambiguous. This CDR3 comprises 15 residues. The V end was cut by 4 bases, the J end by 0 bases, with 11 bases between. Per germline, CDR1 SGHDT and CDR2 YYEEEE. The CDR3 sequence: CASSRTRSSGNTIYF. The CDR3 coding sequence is TGTGCCAGCAGCCGAACCAGGAGCTCTGGAAACACCATATATTTT. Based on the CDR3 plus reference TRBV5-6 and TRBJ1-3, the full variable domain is DAGVTQSPTHLIKTRGQQVTLRCSPKSGHDTVSWYQQALGQGPQFIFQYYEEEERQRGNFPDRFSGHQFPNYSSELNVNALLLGDSALYLCASSRTRSSGNTIYFGEGSWLTVV.

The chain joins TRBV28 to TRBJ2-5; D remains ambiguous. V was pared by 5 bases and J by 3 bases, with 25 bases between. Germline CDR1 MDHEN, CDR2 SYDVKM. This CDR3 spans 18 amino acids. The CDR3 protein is CASSTYRKGPLGKETQYF. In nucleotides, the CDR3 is TGTGCCAGCAGTACATACCGCAAAGGACCGCTCGGTAAAGAGACCCAGTACTTC. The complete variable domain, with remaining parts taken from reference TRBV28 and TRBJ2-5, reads DVKVTQSSRYLVKRTGEKVFLECVQDMDHENMFWYRQDPGLGLRLIYFSYDVKMKEKGDIPEGYSVSREKKERFSLILESASTNQTSMYLCASSTYRKGPLGKETQYFGPGTRLLVL.

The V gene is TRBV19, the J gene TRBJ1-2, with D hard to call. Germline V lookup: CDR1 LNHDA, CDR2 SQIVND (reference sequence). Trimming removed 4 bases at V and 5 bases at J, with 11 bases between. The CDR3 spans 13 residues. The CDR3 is CASSTSNRYGYTF. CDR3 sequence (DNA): TGTGCCAGTAGTACCAGTAACCGATATGGCTACACCTTC.

The CDR3 loop is CASSPPWRDRGRTGYTF. CDR3 bases: TGTGCCAGCTCACCACCGTGGCGGGACAGGGGACGTACTGGCTACACCTTC. This rearrangement joins TRBV18 to TRBJ1-2, with 10 bases that match TRBD1. Germline V gene data show CDR1 as KGHSH and CDR2 as LQKENI. V lost 0 bases, J lost 7 bases, and 11 bases stayed unmatched. The CDR3 is 17 residues long. The full variable domain, with the rest looked up from reference TRBV18 and TRBJ1-2, is NAGVMQNPRHLVRRRGQEARLRCSPMKGHSHVYWYRQLPEEGLKFMVYLQKENIIDESGMPKERFSAEFPKEGPSILRIQQVVRGDSAAYFCASSPPWRDRGRTGYTFGSGTRLTVV.

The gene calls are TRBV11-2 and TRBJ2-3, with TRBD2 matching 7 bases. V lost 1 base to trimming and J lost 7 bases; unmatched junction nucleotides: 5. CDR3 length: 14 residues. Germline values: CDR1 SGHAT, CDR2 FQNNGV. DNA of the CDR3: TGTGCCAGCAGCTTAGCGGGGACTAAAAATACGCAGTATTTT. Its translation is CASSLAGTKNTQYF.

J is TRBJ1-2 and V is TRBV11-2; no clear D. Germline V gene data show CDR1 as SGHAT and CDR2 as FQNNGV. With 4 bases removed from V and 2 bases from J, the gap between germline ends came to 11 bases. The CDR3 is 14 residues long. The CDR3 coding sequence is TGTGCCAGCAGCTCAGACTTGGAGAACTATGGCTACACCTTC. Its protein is CASSSDLENYGYTF.

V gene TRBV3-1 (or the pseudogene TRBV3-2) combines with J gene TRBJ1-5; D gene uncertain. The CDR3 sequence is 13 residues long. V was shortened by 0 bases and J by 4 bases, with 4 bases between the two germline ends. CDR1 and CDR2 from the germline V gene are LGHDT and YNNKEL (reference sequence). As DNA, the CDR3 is TGTGCCAGCAGCCAAGAGAGGAATCAGCCCCAGCATTTT. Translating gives CASSQERNQPQHF.

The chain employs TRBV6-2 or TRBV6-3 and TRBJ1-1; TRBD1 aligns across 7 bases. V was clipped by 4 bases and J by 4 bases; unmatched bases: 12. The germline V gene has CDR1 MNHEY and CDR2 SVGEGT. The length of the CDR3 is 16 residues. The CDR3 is CASSFPLSPGGTEAFF. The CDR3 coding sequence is TGTGCCAGCAGTTTTCCTCTGAGTCCAGGGGGCACTGAAGCTTTCTTT.

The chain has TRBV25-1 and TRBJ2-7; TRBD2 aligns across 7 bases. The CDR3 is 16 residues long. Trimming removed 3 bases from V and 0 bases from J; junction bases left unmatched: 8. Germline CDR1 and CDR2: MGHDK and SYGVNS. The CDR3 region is CASSDPYRTSSYEQYF. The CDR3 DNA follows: TGTGCCAGCAGTGATCCTTATCGGACTAGCTCCTACGAGCAGTACTTC.

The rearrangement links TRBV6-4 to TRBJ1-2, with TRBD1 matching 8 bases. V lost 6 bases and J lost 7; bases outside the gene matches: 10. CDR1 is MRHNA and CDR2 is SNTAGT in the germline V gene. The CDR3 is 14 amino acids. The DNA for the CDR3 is TGTGCCAGCAGAGAACGTACAGGGGGAGGTGGCTACACCTTC. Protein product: CASRERTGGGGYTF.

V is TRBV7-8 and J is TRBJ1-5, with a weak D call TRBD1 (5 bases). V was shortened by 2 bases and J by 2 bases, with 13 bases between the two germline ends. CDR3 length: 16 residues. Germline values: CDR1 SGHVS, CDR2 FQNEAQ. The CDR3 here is CASSLSRDRRNQPQHF. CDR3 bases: TGTGCCAGCAGCTTATCAAGGGACCGACGCAATCAGCCCCAGCATTTT.

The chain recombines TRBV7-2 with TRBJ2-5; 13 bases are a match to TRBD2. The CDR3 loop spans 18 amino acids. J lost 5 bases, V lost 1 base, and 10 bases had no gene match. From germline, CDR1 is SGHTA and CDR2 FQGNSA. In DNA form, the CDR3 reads TGTGCCAGCAGCTTAGGGACTAGCGGGAGCGGACGGGGGGAGACCCAGTACTTC. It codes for CASSLGTSGSGRGETQYF.

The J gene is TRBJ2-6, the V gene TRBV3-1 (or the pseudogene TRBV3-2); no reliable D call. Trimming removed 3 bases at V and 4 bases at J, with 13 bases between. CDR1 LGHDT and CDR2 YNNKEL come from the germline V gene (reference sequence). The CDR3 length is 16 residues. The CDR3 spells CASSQPSLYGANVLTF. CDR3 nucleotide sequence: TGTGCCAGCAGCCAGCCTAGTCTTTACGGGGCCAACGTCCTGACTTTC.

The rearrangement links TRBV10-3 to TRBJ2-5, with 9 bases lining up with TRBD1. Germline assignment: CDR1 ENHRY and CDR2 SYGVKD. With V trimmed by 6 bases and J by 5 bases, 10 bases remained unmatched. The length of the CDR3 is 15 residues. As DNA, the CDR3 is TGTGCCATCAGCGGAGAGACAGGGGGAGGGGAGACCCAGTACTTC. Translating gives CAISGETGGGETQYF.

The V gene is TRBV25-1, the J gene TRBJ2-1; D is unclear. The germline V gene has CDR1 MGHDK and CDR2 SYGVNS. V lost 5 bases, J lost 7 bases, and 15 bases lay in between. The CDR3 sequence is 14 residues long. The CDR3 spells CASSPTPPSNEQFF. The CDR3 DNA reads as TGTGCCAGCAGTCCCACCCCACCCTCAAATGAGCAGTTCTTC.

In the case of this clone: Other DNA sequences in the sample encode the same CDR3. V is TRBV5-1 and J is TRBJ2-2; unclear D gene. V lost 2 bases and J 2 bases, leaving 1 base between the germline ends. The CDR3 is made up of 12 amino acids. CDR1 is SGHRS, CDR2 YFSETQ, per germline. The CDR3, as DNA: TGCGCCAGCAGCTTCAACACCGGGGAGCTGTTTTTT. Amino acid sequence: CASSFNTGELFF.

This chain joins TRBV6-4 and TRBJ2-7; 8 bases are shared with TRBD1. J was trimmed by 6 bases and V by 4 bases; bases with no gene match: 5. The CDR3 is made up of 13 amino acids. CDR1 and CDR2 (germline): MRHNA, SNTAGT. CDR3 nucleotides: TGTGCCAGCAGTGCCGAGACAGGGGTCGAGCAGTACTTC. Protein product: CASSAETGVEQYF.

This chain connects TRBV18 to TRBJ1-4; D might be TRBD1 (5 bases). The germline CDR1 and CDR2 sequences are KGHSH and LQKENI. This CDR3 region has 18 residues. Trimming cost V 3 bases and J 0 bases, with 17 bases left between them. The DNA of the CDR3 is TGTGCCAGCTCACCGCGACAGAGAGCCTATACAACTAATGAAAAACTGTTTTTT. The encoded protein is CASSPRQRAYTTNEKLFF.

CDR3 in DNA: TGTGCCATCAGTGACAAGACAGCCATGAACACTGAAGCTTTCTTT. Protein product: CAISDKTAMNTEAFF. The rearrangement links TRBV10-3 to TRBJ1-1, with a tentative D call TRBD1 (5 bases). Germline V CDR1 and CDR2: ENHRY, SYGVKD. The CDR3 is 15 residues long. With 3 bases removed from V and 0 bases from J, the gap between germline ends came to 11 bases.

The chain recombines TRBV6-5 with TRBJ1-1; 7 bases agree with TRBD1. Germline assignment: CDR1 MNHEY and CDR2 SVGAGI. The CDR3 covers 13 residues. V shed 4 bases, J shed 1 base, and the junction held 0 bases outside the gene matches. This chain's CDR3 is CASSWDRNTEAFF. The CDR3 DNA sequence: TGTGCCAGCAGTTGGGACAGGAACACTGAAGCTTTCTTT.

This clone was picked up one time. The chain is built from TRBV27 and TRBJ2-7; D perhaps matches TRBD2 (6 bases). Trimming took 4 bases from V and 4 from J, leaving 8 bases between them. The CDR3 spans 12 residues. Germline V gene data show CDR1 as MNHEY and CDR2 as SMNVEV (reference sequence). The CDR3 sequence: CASSSTRYEQYF. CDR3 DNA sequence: TGTGCCAGCAGTTCGACTAGATACGAGCAGTACTTC.

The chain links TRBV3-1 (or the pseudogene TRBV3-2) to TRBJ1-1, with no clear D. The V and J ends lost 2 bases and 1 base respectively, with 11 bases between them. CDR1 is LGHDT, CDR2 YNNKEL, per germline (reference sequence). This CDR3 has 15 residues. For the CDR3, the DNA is TGTGCCAGCAGCCAATCCGAGGCGGGGAACACTGAAGCTTTCTTT. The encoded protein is CASSQSEAGNTEAFF.

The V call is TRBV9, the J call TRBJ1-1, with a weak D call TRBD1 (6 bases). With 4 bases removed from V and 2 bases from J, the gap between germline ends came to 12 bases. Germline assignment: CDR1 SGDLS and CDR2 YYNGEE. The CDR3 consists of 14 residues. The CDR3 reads CASSPGTPNTEAFF. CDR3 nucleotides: TGTGCCAGCAGCCCTGGGACACCAAACACTGAAGCTTTCTTT.

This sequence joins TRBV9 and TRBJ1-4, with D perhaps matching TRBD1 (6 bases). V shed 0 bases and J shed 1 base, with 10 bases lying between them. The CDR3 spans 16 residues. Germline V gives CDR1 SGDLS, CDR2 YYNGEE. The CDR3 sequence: CASSVGGLGTNEKLFF. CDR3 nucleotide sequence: TGTGCCAGCAGCGTAGGGGGGCTAGGAACTAATGAAAAACTGTTTTTT.

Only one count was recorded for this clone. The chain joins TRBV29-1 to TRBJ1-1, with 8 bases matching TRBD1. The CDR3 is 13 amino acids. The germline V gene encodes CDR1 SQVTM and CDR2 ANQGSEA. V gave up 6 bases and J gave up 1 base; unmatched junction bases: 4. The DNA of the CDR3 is TGCAGCGTAAACGACAGGGGGAACACTGAAGCTTTCTTT. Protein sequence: CSVNDRGNTEAFF.

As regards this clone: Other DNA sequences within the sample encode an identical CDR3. This chain's CDR3 is CASSPGGNEQFF. The CDR3 region has the DNA TGTGCCAGCTCACCAGGCGGGAATGAGCAGTTCTTC. The chain employs TRBV18 and TRBJ2-1, with D maybe TRBD2 (5 bases). Germline CDR1 reads KGHSH; CDR2 reads LQKENI. The germline V and J ends were trimmed by 2 bases and 7 bases, with 6 bases remaining between them. The CDR3 covers 12 residues.

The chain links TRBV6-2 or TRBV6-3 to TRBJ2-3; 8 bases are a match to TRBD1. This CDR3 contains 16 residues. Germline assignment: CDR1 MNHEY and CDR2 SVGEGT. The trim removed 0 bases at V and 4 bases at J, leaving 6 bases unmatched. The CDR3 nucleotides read TGTGCCAGCAGTTACTCGAGAGGACAGGGTCCAGATACGCAGTATTTT. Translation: CASSYSRGQGPDTQYF.

In nucleotides, the CDR3 is TGTGCCAGTAGTATTTCTGAGGGCTCCTACAATGAGCAGTTCTTC. Encoded protein: CASSISEGSYNEQFF. The chain employs TRBV19 and TRBJ2-1; the D gene is possibly TRBD2 (5 bases). CDR1 is LNHDA and CDR2 is SQIVND in the germline V gene (reference sequence). Trimming took off 3 bases at V and 0 bases at J, with 9 bases between the two ends. The CDR3 runs 15 residues.

In DNA form, the CDR3 reads TGTGCCAGCAGCCAAGATCTGCCCAGGACAGGGAAAACCTACGAGCAGTACTTC. Its protein product is CASSQDLPRTGKTYEQYF. The chain couples TRBV3-1 (or the pseudogene TRBV3-2) to TRBJ2-7, with TRBD1 identical over 8 bases. Germline CDR1 reads LGHDT; CDR2 reads YNNKEL (reference sequence). The CDR3 loop spans 18 amino acids. The ends lost 0 bases at V and 2 bases at J; junction bases unmatched: 12.

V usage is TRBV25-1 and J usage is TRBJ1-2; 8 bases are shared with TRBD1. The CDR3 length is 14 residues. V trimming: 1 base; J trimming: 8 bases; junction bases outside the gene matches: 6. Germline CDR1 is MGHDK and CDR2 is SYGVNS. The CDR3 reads CASSESWDRMGYTF. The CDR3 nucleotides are TGTGCCAGCAGTGAATCATGGGACAGGATGGGCTACACCTTC.